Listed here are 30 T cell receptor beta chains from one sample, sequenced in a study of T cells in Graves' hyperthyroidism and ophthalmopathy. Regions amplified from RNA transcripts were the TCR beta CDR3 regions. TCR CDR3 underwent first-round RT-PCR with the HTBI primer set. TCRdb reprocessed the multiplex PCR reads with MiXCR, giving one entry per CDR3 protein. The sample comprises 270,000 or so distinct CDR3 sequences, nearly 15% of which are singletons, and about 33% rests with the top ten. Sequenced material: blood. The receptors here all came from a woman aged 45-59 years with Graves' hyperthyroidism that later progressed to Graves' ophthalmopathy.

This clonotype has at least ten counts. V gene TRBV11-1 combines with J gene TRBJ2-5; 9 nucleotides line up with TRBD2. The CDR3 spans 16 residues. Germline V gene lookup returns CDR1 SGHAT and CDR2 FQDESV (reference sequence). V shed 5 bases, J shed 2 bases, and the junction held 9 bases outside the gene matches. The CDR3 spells CASSRGRLAEQETQYF. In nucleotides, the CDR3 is TGTGCCAGCAGCCGTGGTAGACTAGCGGAACAAGAGACCCAGTACTTC.

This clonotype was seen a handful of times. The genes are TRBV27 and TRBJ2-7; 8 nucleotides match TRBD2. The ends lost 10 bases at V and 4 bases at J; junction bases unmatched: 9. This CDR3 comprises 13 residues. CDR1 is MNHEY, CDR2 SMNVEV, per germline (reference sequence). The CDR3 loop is CATRTSNGYEQYF. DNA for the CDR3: TGTGCCACCCGGACTAGCAATGGGTACGAGCAGTACTTC.

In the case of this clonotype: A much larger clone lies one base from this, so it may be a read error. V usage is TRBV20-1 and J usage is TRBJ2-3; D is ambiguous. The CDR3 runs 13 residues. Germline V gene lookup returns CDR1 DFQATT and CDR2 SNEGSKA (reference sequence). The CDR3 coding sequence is TGCAGTGCTCCCACTTGGAGCATAGATACGCAGTATTTT. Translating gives CSAPTWSIDTQYF.

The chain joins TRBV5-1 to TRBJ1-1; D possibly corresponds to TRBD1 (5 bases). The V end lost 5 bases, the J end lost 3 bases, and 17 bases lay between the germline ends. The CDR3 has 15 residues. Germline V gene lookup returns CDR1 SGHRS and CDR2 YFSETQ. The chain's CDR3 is CASRRDGWGYTEAFF. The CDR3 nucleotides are TGCGCCAGCAGAAGGGACGGGTGGGGATACACTGAAGCTTTCTTT.

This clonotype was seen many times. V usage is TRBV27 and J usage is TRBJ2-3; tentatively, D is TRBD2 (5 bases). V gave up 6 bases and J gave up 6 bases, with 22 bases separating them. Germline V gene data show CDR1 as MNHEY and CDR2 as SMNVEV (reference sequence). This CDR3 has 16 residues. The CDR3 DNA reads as TGTGCCAGCAGCCCCCGTAGAAATGGGAGACCGGATACGCAGTATTTT. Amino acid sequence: CASSPRRNGRPDTQYF.

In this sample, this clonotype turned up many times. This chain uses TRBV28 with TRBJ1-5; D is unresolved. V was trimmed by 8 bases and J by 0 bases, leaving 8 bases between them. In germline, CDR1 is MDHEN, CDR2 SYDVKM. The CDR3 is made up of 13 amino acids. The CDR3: CASHQDSNQPQHF. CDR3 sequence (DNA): TGTGCCAGCCATCAGGATAGCAATCAGCCCCAGCATTTT.

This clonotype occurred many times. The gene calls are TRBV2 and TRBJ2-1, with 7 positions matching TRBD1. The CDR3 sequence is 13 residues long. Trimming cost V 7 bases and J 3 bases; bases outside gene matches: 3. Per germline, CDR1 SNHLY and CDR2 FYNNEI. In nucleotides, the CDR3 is TGTGCCAGCACCCGGGACAGCTACAATGAGCAGTTCTTC. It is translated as CASTRDSYNEQFF.

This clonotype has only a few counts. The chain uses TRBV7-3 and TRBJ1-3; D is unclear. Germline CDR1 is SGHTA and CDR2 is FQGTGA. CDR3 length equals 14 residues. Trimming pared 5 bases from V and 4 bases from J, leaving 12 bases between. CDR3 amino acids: CASSRRGFGNTIYF. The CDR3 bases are TGTGCCAGCAGCAGGCGGGGTTTCGGAAACACCATATATTTT. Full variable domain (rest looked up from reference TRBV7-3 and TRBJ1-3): GAGVSQTPSNKVTEKGKYVELRCDPISGHTALYWYRQSLGQGPEFLIYFQGTGAADDSGLPNDRFFAVRPEGSVSTLKIQRTERGDSAVYLCASSRRGFGNTIYFGEGSWLTVV.

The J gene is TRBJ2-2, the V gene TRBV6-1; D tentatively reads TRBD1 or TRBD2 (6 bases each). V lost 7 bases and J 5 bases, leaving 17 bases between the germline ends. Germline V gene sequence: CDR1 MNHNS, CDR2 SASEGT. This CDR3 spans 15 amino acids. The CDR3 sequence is CASTLGGRGTGELFF. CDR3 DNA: TGTGCCAGCACCTTAGGGGGGAGAGGGACCGGGGAGCTGTTTTTT.

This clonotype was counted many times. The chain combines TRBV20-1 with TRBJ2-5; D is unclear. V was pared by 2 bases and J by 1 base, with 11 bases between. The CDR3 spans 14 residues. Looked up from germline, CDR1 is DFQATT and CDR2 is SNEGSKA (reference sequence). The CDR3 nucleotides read TGCAGTGCTAGAATAGATGGCCTCCAAGAGACCCAGTACTTC. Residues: CSARIDGLQETQYF.

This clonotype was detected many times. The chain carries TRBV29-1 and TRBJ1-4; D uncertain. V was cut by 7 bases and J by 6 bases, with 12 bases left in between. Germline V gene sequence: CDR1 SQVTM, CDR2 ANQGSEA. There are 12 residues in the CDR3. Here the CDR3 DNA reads TGCAGCGCAGCGGACGGCTATGAAAAACTGTTTTTT. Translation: CSAADGYEKLFF.

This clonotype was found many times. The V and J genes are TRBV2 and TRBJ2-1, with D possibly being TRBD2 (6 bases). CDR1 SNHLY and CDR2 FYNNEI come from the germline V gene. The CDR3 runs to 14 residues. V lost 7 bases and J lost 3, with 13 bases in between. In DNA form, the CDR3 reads TGTGCCAGCATTCCCCCGGGACTCTACAATGAGCAGTTCTTC. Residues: CASIPPGLYNEQFF.

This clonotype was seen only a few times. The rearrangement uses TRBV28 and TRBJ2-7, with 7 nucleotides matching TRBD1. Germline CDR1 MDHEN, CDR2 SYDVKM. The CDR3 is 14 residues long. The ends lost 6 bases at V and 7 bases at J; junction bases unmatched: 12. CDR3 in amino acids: CASSRPTGQGEQYF. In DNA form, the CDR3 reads TGTGCCAGCAGCCGACCGACAGGGCAGGGGGAGCAGTACTTC.

CDR3 bases: TGCGCCAGCAGCTTGGGGTTGTCTGGAAACACCATATATTTT. This translates into CASSLGLSGNTIYF. The chain uses TRBV5-1 and TRBJ1-3; unclear D gene. V lost 0 bases and J 1 base, leaving 5 bases between the germline ends. Per the germline V gene, CDR1 is SGHRS and CDR2 is YFSETQ. This CDR3 comprises 14 residues. Full variable domain (missing parts from reference TRBV5-1 and TRBJ1-3): KAGVTQTPRYLIKTRGQQVTLSCSPISGHRSVSWYQQTPGQGLQFLFEYFSETQRNKGNFPGRFSGRQFSNSRSEMNVSTLELGDSALYLCASSLGLSGNTIYFGEGSWLTVV.

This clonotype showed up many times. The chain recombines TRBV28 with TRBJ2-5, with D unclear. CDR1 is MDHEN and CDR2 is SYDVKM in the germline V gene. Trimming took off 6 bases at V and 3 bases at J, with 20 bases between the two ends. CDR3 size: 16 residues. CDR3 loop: CASSKPLNSPKETQYF. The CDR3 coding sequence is TGTGCCAGCAGCAAACCTCTGAACAGCCCTAAAGAGACCCAGTACTTC.

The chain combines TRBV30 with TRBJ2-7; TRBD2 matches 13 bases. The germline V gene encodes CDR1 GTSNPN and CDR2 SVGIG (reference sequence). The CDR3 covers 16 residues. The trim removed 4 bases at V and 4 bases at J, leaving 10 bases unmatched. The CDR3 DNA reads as TGTGCCTGGACGCCCCGCGGACTAGCGGGAGTGTACGAGCAGTACTTC. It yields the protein CAWTPRGLAGVYEQYF. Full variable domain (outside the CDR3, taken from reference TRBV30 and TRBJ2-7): SQTIHQWPATLVQPVGSPLSLECTVEGTSNPNLYWYRQAAGRGLQLLFYSVGIGQISSEVPQNLSASRPQDRQFILSSKKLLLSDSGFYLCAWTPRGLAGVYEQYFGPGTRLTVT.

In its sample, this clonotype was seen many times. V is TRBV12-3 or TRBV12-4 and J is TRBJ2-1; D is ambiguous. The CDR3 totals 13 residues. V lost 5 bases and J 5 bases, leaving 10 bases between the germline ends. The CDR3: CASSTRPDNEQFF. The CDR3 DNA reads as TGTGCCAGCAGTACCCGGCCAGACAATGAGCAGTTCTTC.

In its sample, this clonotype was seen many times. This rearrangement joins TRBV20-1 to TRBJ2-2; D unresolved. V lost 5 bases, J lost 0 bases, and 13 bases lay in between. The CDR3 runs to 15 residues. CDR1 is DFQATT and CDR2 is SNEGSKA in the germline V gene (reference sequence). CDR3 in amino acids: CSASAPDTNTGELFF. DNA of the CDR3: TGCAGTGCTTCCGCCCCAGACACGAACACCGGGGAGCTGTTTTTT.

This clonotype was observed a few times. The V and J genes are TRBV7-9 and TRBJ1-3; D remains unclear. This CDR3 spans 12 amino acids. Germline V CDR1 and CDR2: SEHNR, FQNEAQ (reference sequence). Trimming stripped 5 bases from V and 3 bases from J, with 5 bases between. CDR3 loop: CASSPDGNTIYF. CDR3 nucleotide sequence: TGTGCCAGCAGCCCCGATGGAAACACCATATATTTT.

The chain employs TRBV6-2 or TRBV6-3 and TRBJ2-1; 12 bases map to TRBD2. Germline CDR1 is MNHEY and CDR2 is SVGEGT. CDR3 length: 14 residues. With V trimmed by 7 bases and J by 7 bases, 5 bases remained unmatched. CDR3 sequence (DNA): TGTGCCAGCACTAGACTAGCGGGAGAGAATGAGCAGTTCTTC. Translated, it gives CASTRLAGENEQFF.

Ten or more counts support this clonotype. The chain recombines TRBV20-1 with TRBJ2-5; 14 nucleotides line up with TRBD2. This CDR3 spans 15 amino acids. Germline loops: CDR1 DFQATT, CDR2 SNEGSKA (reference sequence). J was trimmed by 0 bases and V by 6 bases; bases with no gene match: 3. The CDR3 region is CSARLAGGYQETQYF. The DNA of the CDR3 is TGCAGTGCAAGACTAGCGGGGGGGTACCAAGAGACCCAGTACTTC.

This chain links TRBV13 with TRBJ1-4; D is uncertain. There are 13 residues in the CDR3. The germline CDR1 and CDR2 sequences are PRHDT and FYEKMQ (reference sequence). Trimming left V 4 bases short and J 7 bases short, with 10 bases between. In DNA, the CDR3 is TGTGCCAGCAGCTCAGCGGTGACTGAAAAACTGTTTTTT. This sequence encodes CASSSAVTEKLFF. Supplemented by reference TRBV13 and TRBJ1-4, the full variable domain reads AAGVIQSPRHLIKEKRETATLKCYPIPRHDTVYWYQQGPGQDPQFLISFYEKMQSDKGSIPDRFSAQQFSDYHSELNMSSLELGDSALYFCASSSAVTEKLFFGSGTQLSVL.

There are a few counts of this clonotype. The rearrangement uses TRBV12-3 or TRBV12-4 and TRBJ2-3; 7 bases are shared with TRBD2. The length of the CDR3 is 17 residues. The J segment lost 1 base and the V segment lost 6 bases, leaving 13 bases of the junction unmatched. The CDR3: CASSPRGEGVGTDTQYF. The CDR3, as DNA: TGTGCCAGCAGCCCTCGGGGGGAGGGTGTCGGCACAGATACGCAGTATTTT.

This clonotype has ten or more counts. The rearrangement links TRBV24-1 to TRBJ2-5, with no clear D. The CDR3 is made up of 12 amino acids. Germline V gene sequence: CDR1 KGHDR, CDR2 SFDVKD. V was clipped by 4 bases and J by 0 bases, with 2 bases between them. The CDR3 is CATSDHQETQYF. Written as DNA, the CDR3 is TGTGCCACCAGTGACCACCAAGAGACCCAGTACTTC.

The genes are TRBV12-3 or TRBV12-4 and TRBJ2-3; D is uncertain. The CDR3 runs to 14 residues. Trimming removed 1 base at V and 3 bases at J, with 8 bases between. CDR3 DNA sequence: TGTGCCAGCAGTTTAGAGCTGGGAACAGATACGCAGTATTTT. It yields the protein CASSLELGTDTQYF.

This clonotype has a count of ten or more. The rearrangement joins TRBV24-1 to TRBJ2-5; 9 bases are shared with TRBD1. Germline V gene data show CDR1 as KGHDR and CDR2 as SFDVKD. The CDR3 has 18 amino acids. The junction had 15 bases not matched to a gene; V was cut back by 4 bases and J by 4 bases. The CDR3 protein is CATSDPPGQGRLGETQYF. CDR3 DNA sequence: TGTGCCACCAGTGACCCCCCGGGACAGGGTCGTCTTGGAGAGACCCAGTACTTC.

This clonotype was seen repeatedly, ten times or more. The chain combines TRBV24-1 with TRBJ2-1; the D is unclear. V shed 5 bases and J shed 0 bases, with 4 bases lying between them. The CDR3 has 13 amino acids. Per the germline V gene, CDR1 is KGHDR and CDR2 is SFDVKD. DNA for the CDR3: TGTGCCACCAGTGTATCCTCCTACAATGAGCAGTTCTTC. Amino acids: CATSVSSYNEQFF.

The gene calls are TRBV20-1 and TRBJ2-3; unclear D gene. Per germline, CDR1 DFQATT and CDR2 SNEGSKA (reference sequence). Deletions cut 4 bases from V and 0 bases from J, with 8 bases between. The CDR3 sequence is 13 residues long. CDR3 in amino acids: CSAIAESTDTQYF. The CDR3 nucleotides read TGCAGTGCTATTGCGGAAAGCACAGATACGCAGTATTTT.

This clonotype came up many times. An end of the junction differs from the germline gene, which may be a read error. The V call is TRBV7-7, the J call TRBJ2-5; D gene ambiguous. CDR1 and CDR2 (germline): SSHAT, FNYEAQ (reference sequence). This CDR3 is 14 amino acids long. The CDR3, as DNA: TGTGCTAGCAGCCGACCCGGTTCCCGAGAGACCCAGTACTTC. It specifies CASSRPGSRETQYF.

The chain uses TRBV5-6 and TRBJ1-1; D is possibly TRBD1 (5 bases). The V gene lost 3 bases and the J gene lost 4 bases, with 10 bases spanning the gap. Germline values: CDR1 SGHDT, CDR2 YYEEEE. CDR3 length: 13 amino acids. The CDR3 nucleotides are TGTGCCAGCAGCTGGGACGTGGTCACTGAAGCTTTCTTT. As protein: CASSWDVVTEAFF.